A selection of T cell receptor beta chains follows, all from one sample in a study of identical twins. TCRdb re-analysed the 5' RACE reads in MiXCR, keeping a single row per CDR3 protein. The table records 200,000 to 250,000 distinct CDR3 sequences, approximately 8% of them present only once. The sample also formed part of further work on yellow fever vaccine responses in identical twins.

Sequencing was performed on CD8+ T cells sorted from blood. The source is a woman younger than 35 in good health. CDR3s include the opening cysteine and the closing phenylalanine or tryptophan. The D gene is left open where the match is weak. The size entry is marked missing in some rows and otherwise reads once, few, many or a size class.

>15|TRBD2|many|TRBJ2-7|TRBV13
CASSTPTSGDYEQYF
TGTGCCAGCAGTACCCCGACTAGCGGGGACTACGAGCAGTACTTC
>15|-|-|TRBJ2-2|TRBV6-4
CASRQGSASTGELFF
TGTGCCAGCAGGCAGGGTAGTGCGAGCACCGGGGAGCTGTTTTTT
>15|-|-|TRBJ1-1|TRBV12-5
CASGLGQGLNTEAFF
TGTGCTAGTGGTTTGGGTCAGGGATTGAACACTGAAGCTTTCTTT
>15|-|few|TRBJ2-3|TRBV7-8
CASSSSVVSTDTQYF
TGTGCCAGCAGCTCCTCGGTTGTTAGCACAGATACGCAGTATTTT
>20|-|-|TRBJ2-1|TRBV12-3/TRBV12-4
CSSSFLSWEAEHSSYNEQFF
TGTTCCAGCAGTTTTTTATCGTGGGAGGCCGAACATAGCTCCTACAATGAGCAGTTCTTC
>16|-|many|TRBJ2-3|TRBV4-2
CASSQGADASTDTQYF
TGTGCCAGCAGCCAAGGTGCGGACGCTAGCACAGATACGCAGTATTTT
>11|-|few|TRBJ2-1|TRBV12-3/TRBV12-4
CASSSINEQFF
TGTGCCAGCAGTTCCATCAATGAGCAGTTCTTC
>18|-|few|TRBJ2-1|TRBV27
CASSFQNWADHSYNEQFF
TGTGCCAGCAGTTTCCAAAATTGGGCGGACCACTCCTACAATGAGCAGTTCTTC
>13|TRBD1|many|TRBJ1-1|TRBV5-1
CASSPGGTAEAFF
TGCGCCAGCAGCCCAGGGGGCACGGCTGAAGCTTTCTTT
>14|TRBD2|few|TRBJ2-5|TRBV11-2
CASSGWTSGKTQYF
TGTGCCAGCAGCGGATGGACTAGCGGGAAGACCCAGTACTTC
>13|-|few|TRBJ2-2|TRBV2
CASSLDPGGELFF
TGTGCCAGCAGTCTGGATCCTGGCGGGGAGCTGTTTTTT
>14|TRBD2|few|TRBJ2-5|TRBV6-2/TRBV6-3
CASSRLADQETQYF
TGTGCCAGCAGTAGACTAGCGGACCAAGAGACCCAGTACTTC
>15|-|many|TRBJ2-5|TRBV3-1
CASSPPSSARETQYF
TGTGCCAGCAGCCCCCCCTCTAGCGCTCGGGAGACCCAGTACTTC
>13|-|-|TRBJ2-2|TRBV24-1
CATTGVATGELFF
TGTGCCACCACCGGGGTTGCGACCGGGGAGCTGTTTTTT
>13|-|many|TRBJ2-4|TRBV28
CASSDDGHHIQYF
TGTGCCAGCAGCGACGACGGACACCACATTCAGTACTTC
>18|TRBD1|-|TRBJ2-1|TRBV12-3/TRBV12-4
CASSLMGSGQGARDEQFF
TGTGCCAGCAGTTTAATGGGGTCGGGACAGGGGGCTAGGGATGAGCAGTTCTTC
>13|-|-|TRBJ2-3|TRBV6-6
CASSYAGPDTQYF
TGTGCCAGCAGTTACGCGGGCCCAGATACGCAGTATTTT
>16|-|-|TRBJ2-3|TRBV6-2/TRBV6-3
CASSGPGRIESDTQYF
TGTGCCAGCAGTGGTCCTGGTAGGATCGAATCAGATACGCAGTATTTT
>15|-|few|TRBJ1-2|TRBV28
CASSFSGAIGYGYTF
TGTGCCAGCAGTTTTTCAGGGGCGATAGGGTATGGCTACACCTTC
>14|TRBD2|many|TRBJ2-2|TRBV10-3
CAISEEAGYRELFF
TGTGCCATCAGTGAGGAAGCGGGATACAGGGAGCTGTTTTTT
>13|-|few|TRBJ1-2|TRBV12-3/TRBV12-4
CASSLGENYGYTF
TGTGCCAGCAGTTTGGGGGAAAACTATGGCTACACCTTC
>17|-|many|TRBJ2-3|TRBV15
CATSRENRAGRTDTQYF
TGTGCCACCAGCAGGGAAAACAGAGCCGGACGCACAGATACGCAGTATTTT
>16|-|few|TRBJ2-3|TRBV5-5
CASSLSRGVRTDTQYF
TGTGCCAGCAGCTTATCCAGGGGGGTACGCACAGATACGCAGTATTTT
>12|-|many|TRBJ1-1|TRBV5-1
CASRHQNTEAFF
TGCGCCAGCCGGCACCAGAACACTGAAGCTTTCTTT
>15|TRBD1|many|TRBJ1-5|TRBV7-6
CASTPGQGLFQPQHF
TGTGCCAGCACCCCGGGACAGGGACTTTTTCAGCCCCAGCATTTT
>16|TRBD2|few|TRBJ2-1|TRBV15
CATSSPTSGGGNEQFF
TGTGCCACCAGCAGCCCGACTAGCGGGGGGGGCAATGAGCAGTTCTTC
>13|-|-|TRBJ1-1|TRBV2
CASSEKPGTEAFF
TGTGCCAGCAGTGAGAAGCCGGGCACTGAAGCTTTCTTT
>15|-|few|TRBJ2-1|TRBV4-1
CASSPLEGGGNEQFF
TGCGCCAGCAGCCCCCTAGAAGGGGGTGGCAATGAGCAGTTCTTC
>15|-|-|TRBJ2-5|TRBV13
CASSAPGKAGETQYF
TGTGCCAGCAGCGCCCCCGGGAAGGCGGGAGAGACCCAGTACTTC
>15|TRBD2|few|TRBJ2-1|TRBV6-5
CASSYLGLADNEQFF
TGTGCCAGCAGTTACCTGGGACTAGCGGACAATGAGCAGTTCTTC
>14|-|many|TRBJ1-5|TRBV12-3/TRBV12-4
CASSFSQNNQPQHF
TGTGCCAGCAGTTTCTCCCAGAACAATCAGCCCCAGCATTTT
>14|TRBD1|-|TRBJ1-2|TRBV29-1
CSVDMRTGSGGYTF
TGCAGCGTTGACATGAGGACAGGGTCGGGTGGCTACACCTTC
>17|-|-|TRBJ2-7|TRBV11-2
CASCLVPDLTMPYEQYF
TGTGCCAGCTGCTTAGTCCCAGATCTCACAATGCCCTACGAGCAGTACTTC
>12|-|few|TRBJ2-7|TRBV27
CASSPGWGEQYF
TGTGCCAGCAGTCCGGGTTGGGGCGAGCAGTACTTC
>15|-|few|TRBJ2-1|TRBV11-2
CASSLILGPGVEQFF
TGTGCCAGCAGCTTAATCCTAGGCCCCGGTGTTGAGCAGTTCTTC
>15|-|few|TRBJ2-3|TRBV7-3
CASSLMGEEEDTQYF
TGTGCCAGCAGCTTAATGGGAGAGGAGGAGGATACGCAGTATTTT